This T cell receptor beta chain was observed in a study of T cell changes during pregnancy in multiple sclerosis. Generated by immunoSEQ multiplex PCR, the TCRdb table keeps only in-frame clones and is missing some. The sample has around 96,000 clones; 94% are singletons. The TCR was taken from a female donor in good health, enrolled as a control in a pregnancy study. Here the sequenced sample was peripheral blood, taken after pregnancy.

The CDR3 loop is CASSQTGTGELFF. In DNA, the CDR3 is TGTGCCAGCAGTCAGACAGGCACCGGGGAGCTGTTTTTT. V gene TRBV27 combines with J gene TRBJ2-2, with a possible D match to TRBD1 (6 bases). Germline V gene lookup returns CDR1 MNHEY and CDR2 SMNVEV (reference sequence). This CDR3 spans 13 amino acids. V was cut by 5 bases and J by 4 bases, with 8 bases left in between.